This T cell receptor (beta chain) stems from a study of early T cells in non-severe SARS-CoV-2 infection. The wider study: Sequencing of bulk RNA from unsorted whole blood was done, without chain pairing. Study observations and caveats: In VDJdb matching, anti-spike CD8 responses were favored while private and CD4 specificities went missing.

This clonotype was detected many times. Its antigen is undetermined. The germline CDR1 and CDR2 sequences are SGHTA and FQGNSA. The CDR3 runs 19 residues. After removal of 1 base from V and 1 base from J, the junction contained 11 bases not matched to a gene. In the library, individual cDNA molecules carried attached unique molecular identifiers. TCRdb re-called the 5' RACE reads with MiXCR, one entry per CDR3 protein. The sample consists of about 60,000 distinct CDR3 sequences, more than 8.5% of them appearing once. This TCR came from an adult who was a healthcare worker with PCR-confirmed SARS-CoV-2 infection or an uninfected control (not recorded which). The rearrangement links TRBV7-2 to TRBJ2-5; 11 positions match TRBD2. The sample consisted of whole blood. The CDR3 reads CASSLVDSGRAIPQETQYF. The CDR3 region has the DNA TGTGCCAGCAGCTTAGTTGATAGCGGGAGGGCTATACCCCAAGAGACCCAGTACTTC.